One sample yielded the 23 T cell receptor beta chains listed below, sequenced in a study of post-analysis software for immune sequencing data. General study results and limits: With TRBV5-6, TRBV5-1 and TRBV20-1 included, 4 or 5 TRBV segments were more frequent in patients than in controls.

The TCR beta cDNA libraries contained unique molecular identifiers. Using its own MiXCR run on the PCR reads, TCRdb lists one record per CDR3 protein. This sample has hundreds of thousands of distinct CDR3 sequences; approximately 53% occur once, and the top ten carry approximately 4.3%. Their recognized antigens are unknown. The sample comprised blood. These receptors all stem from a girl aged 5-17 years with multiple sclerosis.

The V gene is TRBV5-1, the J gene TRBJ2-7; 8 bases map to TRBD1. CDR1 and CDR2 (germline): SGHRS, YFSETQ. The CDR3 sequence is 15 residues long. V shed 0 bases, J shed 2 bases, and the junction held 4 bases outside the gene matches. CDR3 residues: CASSLEDRDTYEQYF. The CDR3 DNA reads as TGCGCCAGCAGCTTGGAGGACAGGGACACCTACGAGCAGTACTTC.

DNA of the CDR3: TGTGCCACCAGTGATGGGACAGGCCACCAAGAGACCCAGTACTTC. Its translation: CATSDGTGHQETQYF. This chain connects TRBV24-1 to TRBJ2-5; 8 nucleotides match TRBD1. Germline-derived CDR1 and CDR2 are KGHDR and SFDVKD. V was clipped by 3 bases and J by 0 bases; unmatched bases: 2. CDR3 length equals 15 residues.

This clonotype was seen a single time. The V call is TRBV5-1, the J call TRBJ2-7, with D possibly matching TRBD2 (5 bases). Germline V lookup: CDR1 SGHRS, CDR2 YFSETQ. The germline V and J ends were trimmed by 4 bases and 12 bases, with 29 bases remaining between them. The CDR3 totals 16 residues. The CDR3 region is CASSRRVASPQETRYF. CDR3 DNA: TGCGCCAGCAGCCGGCGGGTTGCAAGTCCCCAAGAGACCCGGTACTTC. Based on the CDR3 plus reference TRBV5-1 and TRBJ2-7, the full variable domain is KAGVTQTPRYLIKTRGQQVTLSCSPISGHRSVSWYQQTPGQGLQFLFEYFSETQRNKGNFPGRFSGRQFSNSRSEMNVSTLELGDSALYLCASSRRVASPQETRYFGPGTRLTVT.

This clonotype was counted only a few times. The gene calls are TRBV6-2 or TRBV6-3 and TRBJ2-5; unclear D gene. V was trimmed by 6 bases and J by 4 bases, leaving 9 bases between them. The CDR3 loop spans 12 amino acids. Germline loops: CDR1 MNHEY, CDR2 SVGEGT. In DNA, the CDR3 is TGTGCCAGCAGCCACACCCTAGAGACCCAGTACTTC. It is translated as CASSHTLETQYF.

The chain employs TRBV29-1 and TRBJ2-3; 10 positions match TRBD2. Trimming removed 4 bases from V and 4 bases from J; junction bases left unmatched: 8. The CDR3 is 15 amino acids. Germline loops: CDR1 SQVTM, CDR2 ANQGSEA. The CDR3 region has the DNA TGCAGCGTTGCCCCTAGCGGGAGAGGGGCAGATACGCAGTATTTT. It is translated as CSVAPSGRGADTQYF.

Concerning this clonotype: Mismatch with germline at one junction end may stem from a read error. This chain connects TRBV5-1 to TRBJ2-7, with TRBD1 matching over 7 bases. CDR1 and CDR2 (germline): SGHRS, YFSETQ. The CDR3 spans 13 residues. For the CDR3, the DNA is TGCGCCAGCAGCTTGCAGGGGGTCTACAAGCAGTACTTC. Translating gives CASSLQGVYKQYF. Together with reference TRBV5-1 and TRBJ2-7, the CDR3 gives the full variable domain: KAGVTQTPRYLIKTRGQQVTLSCSPISGHRSVSWYQQTPGQGLQFLFEYFSETQRNKGNFPGRFSGRQFSNSRSEMNVSTLELGDSALYLCASSLQGVYKQYFGPGTRLTVT.

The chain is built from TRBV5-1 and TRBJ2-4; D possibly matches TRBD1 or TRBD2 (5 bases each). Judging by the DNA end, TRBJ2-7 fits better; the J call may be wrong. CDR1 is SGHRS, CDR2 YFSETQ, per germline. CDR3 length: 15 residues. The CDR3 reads CASSTGAGQSYEQYF. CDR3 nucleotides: TGCGCCAGCTCAACCGGGGCAGGCCAGTCCTACGAGCAGTACTTC.

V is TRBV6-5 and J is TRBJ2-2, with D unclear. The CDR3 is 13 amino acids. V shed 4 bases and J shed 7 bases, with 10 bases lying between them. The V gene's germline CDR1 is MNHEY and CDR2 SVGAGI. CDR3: CASSSPFGGELFF. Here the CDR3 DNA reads TGTGCCAGCAGTTCCCCCTTCGGCGGGGAGCTGTTTTTT.

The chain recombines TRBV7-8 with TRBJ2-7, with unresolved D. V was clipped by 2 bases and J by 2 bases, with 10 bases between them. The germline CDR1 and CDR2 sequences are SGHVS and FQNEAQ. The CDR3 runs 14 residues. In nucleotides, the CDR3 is TGTGCCAGCAGCTTATCTCACCAAACCTACGAGCAGTACTTC. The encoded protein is CASSLSHQTYEQYF.

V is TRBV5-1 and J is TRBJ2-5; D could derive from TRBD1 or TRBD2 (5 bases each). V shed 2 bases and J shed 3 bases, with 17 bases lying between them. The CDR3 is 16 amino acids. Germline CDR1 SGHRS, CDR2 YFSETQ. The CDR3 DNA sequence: TGCGCCAGCAGCTTTAGAGGGACCCACCAGAAAGAGACCCAGTACTTC. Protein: CASSFRGTHQKETQYF. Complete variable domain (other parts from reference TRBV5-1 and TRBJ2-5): KAGVTQTPRYLIKTRGQQVTLSCSPISGHRSVSWYQQTPGQGLQFLFEYFSETQRNKGNFPGRFSGRQFSNSRSEMNVSTLELGDSALYLCASSFRGTHQKETQYFGPGTRLLVL.

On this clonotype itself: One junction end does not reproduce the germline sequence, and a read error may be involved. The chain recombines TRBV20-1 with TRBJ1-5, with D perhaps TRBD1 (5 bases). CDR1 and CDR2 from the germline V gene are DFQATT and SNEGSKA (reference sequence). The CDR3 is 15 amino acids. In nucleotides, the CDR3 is TGTAGTGCTAGAGCCCGGGGACGGGGCAATCAGCCCCAGCATTTT. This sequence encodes CSARARGRGNQPQHF.

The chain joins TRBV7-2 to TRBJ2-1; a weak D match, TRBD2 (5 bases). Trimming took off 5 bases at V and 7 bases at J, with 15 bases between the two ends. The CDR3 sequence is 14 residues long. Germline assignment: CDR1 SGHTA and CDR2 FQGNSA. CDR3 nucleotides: TGTGCCAGCAGCATCCGGACTGTCTTGAATGAGCAGTTCTTC. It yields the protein CASSIRTVLNEQFF.

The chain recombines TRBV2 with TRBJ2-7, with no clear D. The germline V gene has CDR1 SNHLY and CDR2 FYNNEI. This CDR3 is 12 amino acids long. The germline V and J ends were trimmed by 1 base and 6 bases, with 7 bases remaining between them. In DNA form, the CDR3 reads TGTGCCAGCAGTGAAGGGCGGTCCGAGCAGTACTTC. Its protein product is CASSEGRSEQYF.

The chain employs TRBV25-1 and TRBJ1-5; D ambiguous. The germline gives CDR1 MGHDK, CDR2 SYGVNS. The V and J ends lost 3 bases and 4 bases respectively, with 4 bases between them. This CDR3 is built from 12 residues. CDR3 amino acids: CASSEPNQPQHF. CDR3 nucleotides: TGTGCCAGCAGTGAGCCTAATCAGCCCCAGCATTTT.

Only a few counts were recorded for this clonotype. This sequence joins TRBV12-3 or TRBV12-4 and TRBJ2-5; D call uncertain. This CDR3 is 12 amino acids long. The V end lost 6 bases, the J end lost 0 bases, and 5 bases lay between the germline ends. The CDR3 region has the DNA TGTGCCAGCAGACCTTACCAAGAGACCCAGTACTTC. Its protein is CASRPYQETQYF.

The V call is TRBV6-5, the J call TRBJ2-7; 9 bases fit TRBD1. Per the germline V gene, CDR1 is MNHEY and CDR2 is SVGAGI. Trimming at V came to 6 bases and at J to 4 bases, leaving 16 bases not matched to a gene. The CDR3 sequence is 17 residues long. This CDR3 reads CASSYQGTGSVSYEQYF. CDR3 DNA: TGTGCCAGCAGCTACCAAGGGACAGGGTCGGTCTCATACGAGCAGTACTTC.

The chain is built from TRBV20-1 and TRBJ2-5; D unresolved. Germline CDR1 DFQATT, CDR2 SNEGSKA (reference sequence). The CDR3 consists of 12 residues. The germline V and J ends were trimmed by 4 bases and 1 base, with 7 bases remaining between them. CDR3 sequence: CSATLVQETQYF. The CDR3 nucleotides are TGCAGTGCTACCTTAGTCCAAGAGACCCAGTACTTC.

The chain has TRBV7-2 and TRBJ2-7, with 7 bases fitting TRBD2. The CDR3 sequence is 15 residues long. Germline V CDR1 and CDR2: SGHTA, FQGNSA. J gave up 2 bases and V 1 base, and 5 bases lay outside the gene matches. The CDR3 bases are TGTGCCAGCAGCTTAGTCCGGGGAGGGACCTACGAGCAGTACTTC. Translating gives CASSLVRGGTYEQYF.

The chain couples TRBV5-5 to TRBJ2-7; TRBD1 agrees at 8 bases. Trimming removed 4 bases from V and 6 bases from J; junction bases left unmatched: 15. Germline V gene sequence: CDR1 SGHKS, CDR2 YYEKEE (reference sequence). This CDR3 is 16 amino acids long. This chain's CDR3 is CASSRLGDRGRIEQYF. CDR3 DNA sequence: TGTGCCAGCAGCCGCCTCGGCGACAGGGGAAGGATCGAGCAGTACTTC.

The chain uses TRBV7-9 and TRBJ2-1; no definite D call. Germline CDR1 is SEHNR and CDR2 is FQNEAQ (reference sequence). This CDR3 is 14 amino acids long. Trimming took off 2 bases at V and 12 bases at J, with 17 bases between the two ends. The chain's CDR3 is CASSLRSSIQWQFF. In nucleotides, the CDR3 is TGTGCCAGCAGCTTAAGGTCGAGTATCCAGTGGCAGTTCTTC.

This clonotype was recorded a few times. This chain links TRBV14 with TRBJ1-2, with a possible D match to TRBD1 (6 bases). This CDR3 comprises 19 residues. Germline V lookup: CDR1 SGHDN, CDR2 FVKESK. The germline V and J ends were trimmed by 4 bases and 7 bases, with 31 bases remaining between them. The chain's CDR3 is CASSRLLTREMAGVGGYTF. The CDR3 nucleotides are TGTGCCAGCAGCCGCCTCCTGACCCGGGAGATGGCAGGGGTCGGTGGCTACACCTTC.

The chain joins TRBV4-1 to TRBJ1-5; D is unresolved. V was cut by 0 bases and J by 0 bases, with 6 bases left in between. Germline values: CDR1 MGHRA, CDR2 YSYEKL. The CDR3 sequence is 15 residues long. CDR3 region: CASSQEMYSNQPQHF. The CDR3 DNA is TGCGCCAGCAGCCAAGAGATGTATAGCAATCAGCCCCAGCATTTT.

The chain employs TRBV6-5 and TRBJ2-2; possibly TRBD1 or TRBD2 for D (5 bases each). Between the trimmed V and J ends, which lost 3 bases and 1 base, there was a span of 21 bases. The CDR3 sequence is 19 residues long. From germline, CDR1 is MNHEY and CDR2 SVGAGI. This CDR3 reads CASSYGWVTGPLNTGELFF. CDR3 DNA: TGTGCCAGCAGTTATGGGTGGGTTACGGGACCCTTGAACACCGGGGAGCTGTTTTTT.